This T cell receptor (beta chain) was recorded in a study of Graves' ophthalmopathy and Graves' hyperthyroidism. RNA served as the template for amplifying TCR beta CDR3 regions. HTBI primers primed a first-round RT-PCR, and a second-round multiplex PCR followed. TCRdb re-called the multiplex PCR reads with MiXCR, one entry per CDR3 protein. This sample yields 660,000 or so distinct CDR3 sequences, of which roughly two fifths are seen a single time; more than 3% belongs to the top ten. Where ophthalmopathy was present, donors had moderate-to-severe activity, CAS ≥3, NOSPECS ≥4 and duration under 3 months. Exclusion applied to patients with other autoimmune diseases, uncontrolled infections, pregnancy or lactation. A volume of 10 ml of fresh peripheral blood supplied the PBMCs. V lost 3 bases to trimming and J lost 8 bases; unmatched junction nucleotides: 3. The CDR3 sequence is 13 residues long. Germline loops: CDR1 ENHRY, CDR2 SYGVKD.

The chain combines TRBV10-3 with TRBJ2-3, with TRBD2 matching 9 bases. This receptor was identified in an adult man with Graves' ophthalmopathy. Specimen: peripheral blood. The CDR3 DNA follows: TGTGCCATCAGTGAAACGACTAGCGGTACGCAGTATTTT. Amino acids: CAISETTSGTQYF.